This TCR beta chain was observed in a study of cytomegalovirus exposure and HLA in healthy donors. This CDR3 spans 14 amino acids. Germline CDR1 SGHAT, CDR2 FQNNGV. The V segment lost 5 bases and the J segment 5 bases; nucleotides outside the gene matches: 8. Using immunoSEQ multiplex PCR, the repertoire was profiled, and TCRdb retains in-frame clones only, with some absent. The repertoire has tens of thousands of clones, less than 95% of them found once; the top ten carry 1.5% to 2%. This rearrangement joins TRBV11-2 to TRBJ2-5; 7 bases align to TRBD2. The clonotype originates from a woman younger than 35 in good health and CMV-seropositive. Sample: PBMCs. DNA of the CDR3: TGTGCCAGCAGCCTGGGGAGGGCTTCGGAGACCCAGTACTTC. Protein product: CASSLGRASETQYF.